Each of the 10 T cell receptor beta chains below was sequenced from the same sample in a study of blood T cell repertoires in COVID-19. The assay was immunoSEQ multiplex PCR, and TCRdb's table has in-frame clones only and misses some. The sample carries some 260,000 clones, roughly 80% recorded once. Sequencing used peripheral blood. The receptors were gathered from a man aged 80 or over with acute or convalescent COVID-19.

This clone is a singleton in its sample. This rearrangement joins TRBV7-3 to TRBJ2-3; weak D call: TRBD2 (6 bases). The germline V gene has CDR1 SGHTA and CDR2 FQGTGA. V dropped 2 bases and J dropped 1 base, with 10 bases sitting between them. This CDR3 region has 15 residues. The CDR3: CASSLFPGGTDTQYF. CDR3 in DNA: TGTGCCAGCAGCTTATTCCCGGGAGGCACAGATACGCAGTATTTT.

The chain has TRBV5-1 and TRBJ2-7; the match to TRBD2 covers 10 bases. Trimming removed 0 bases from V and 4 bases from J; junction bases left unmatched: 4. CDR1 is SGHRS and CDR2 is YFSETQ in the germline V gene. This CDR3 spans 15 amino acids. The CDR3 protein is CASSLATSGLYEQYF. CDR3 DNA: TGCGCCAGCAGCTTGGCGACTAGCGGGCTGTACGAGCAGTACTTC.

This clone was seen once. The V and J genes are TRBV24-1 and TRBJ2-3, with a tentative D call TRBD1 (6 bases). V lost 3 bases and J lost 1, with 13 bases in between. The length of the CDR3 is 16 residues. Germline values: CDR1 KGHDR, CDR2 SFDVKD. The CDR3 here is CATSDPTGSGTDTQYF. The CDR3 DNA reads TGTGCCACCAGTGATCCTACAGGGAGTGGCACAGATACGCAGTATTTT.

The chain combines TRBV28 with TRBJ2-7; unclear D gene. The CDR3 loop spans 13 amino acids. Germline V gives CDR1 MDHEN, CDR2 SYDVKM. V was pared by 4 bases and J by 6 bases, with 13 bases between. CDR3 residues: CASSSRRVSEQYF. The CDR3 nucleotides are TGTGCCAGCAGTTCCCGCCGGGTGAGCGAGCAGTACTTC.

This clone was counted a few times. This chain uses TRBV28 with TRBJ1-2; 8 bases align to TRBD1. J was trimmed by 4 bases and V by 3 bases; bases with no gene match: 7. Per germline, CDR1 MDHEN and CDR2 SYDVKM. The CDR3 covers 15 residues. The CDR3 spells CASSFGAGGSYGYTF. The CDR3 DNA reads as TGTGCCAGCAGTTTTGGGGCAGGGGGCAGCTATGGCTACACCTTC.

The chain employs TRBV19 and TRBJ2-6; 8 nucleotides match TRBD1. The junction had 7 bases not matched to a gene; V was cut back by 5 bases and J by 4 bases. The V gene's germline CDR1 is LNHDA and CDR2 SQIVND (reference sequence). The CDR3 extends over 16 amino acids. CDR3 protein: CASSSGGARGANVLTF. CDR3 nucleotides: TGTGCCAGTAGTTCAGGGGGCGCCAGGGGGGCCAACGTCCTGACTTTC.

The chain uses TRBV7-3 and TRBJ2-3, with 9 bases fitting TRBD2. V shed 1 base and J 2 bases; nucleotides not matched to a gene: 4. CDR1 and CDR2 (germline): SGHTA, FQGTGA. This CDR3 has 16 amino acids. Here the CDR3 reads CASSLMGGRVTDTQYF. CDR3 DNA sequence: TGTGCCAGCAGCTTAATGGGCGGGAGGGTCACAGATACGCAGTATTTT.

As for this clone: One end of the junction varies from germline; a read error may be responsible. This chain connects TRBV13 to TRBJ1-6, with unresolved D. This CDR3 region has 13 residues. Germline CDR1 reads PRHDT; CDR2 reads FYEKMQ (reference sequence). CDR3 nucleotides: TGTGCCAGCAGCTCCTCCCATAATTCACCCCTCCACTTT. This encodes CASSSSHNSPLHF.

The chain joins TRBV7-9 to TRBJ1-2; no reliable D call. The CDR3 has 14 amino acids. Germline assignment: CDR1 SEHNR and CDR2 FQNEAQ (reference sequence). V was cut by 5 bases and J by 0 bases, with 10 bases left in between. The CDR3 bases are TGTGCCAGCAGCGCCAGATCTGCTAACTATGGCTACACCTTC. Protein sequence: CASSARSANYGYTF. The variable domain in full, completed from reference TRBV7-9 and TRBJ1-2, reads DTGVSQNPRHKITKRGQNVTFRCDPISEHNRLYWYRQTLGQGPEFLTYFQNEAQLEKSRLLSDRFSAERPKGSFSTLEIQRTEQGDSAMYLCASSARSANYGYTFGSGTRLTVV.

The V and J genes are TRBV19 and TRBJ1-5, with 7 bases that match TRBD1. This CDR3 is built from 16 residues. Germline CDR1 LNHDA, CDR2 SQIVND (reference sequence). V lost 6 bases to trimming and J lost 4 bases; unmatched junction nucleotides: 12. The CDR3 protein is CASSFRGTRLNQPQHF. CDR3 nucleotides: TGTGCCAGTAGCTTCAGGGGGACACGGCTTAATCAGCCCCAGCATTTT.